Given below is one T cell receptor beta chain in context. Its antigen is still unknown. Germline V gene sequence: CDR1 MNHNS, CDR2 SASEGT. There are 15 residues in the CDR3. After removal of 5 bases from V and 4 bases from J, the junction contained 9 bases not matched to a gene. The data are from a study of T cell repertoires in cytomegalovirus infection. Study background: Public TCR beta signatures provided an indication of both CMV infection and a matching HLA type. The study's findings and limits: HLA-C-restricted CMV clonotypes gave the most frequent clonotype in two of eight donors.

TCRdb used MiXCR to reprocess the reads, holding one entry per CDR3 protein. The repertoire consists of about 890,000 distinct CDR3 sequences, with about a third occurring once and the leading ten covering over 11%. The TCR was taken from a human donor in good health (CMV status not recorded). Some clones in this sample may be carry-over from other donors' samples. The rearrangement joins TRBV6-1 to TRBJ2-5, with 8 bases identical to TRBD2. This material consisted of cultured CD8+ T cells from PBMCs, taken from culture after CMV antigen stimulation. The CDR3 is CASSLLGTRGETQYF. The CDR3 nucleotides are TGTGCCAGCAGTCTACTGGGGACTAGGGGAGAGACCCAGTACTTC.